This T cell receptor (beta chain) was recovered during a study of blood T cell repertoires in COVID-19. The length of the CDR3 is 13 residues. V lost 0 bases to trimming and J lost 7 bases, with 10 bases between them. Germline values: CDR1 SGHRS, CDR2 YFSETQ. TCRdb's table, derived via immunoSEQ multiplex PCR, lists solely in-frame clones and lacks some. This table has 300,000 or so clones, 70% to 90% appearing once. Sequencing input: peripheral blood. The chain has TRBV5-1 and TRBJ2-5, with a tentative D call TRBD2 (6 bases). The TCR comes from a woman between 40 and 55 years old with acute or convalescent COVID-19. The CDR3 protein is CASSLDQGGTQYF. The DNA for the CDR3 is TGCGCCAGCAGCTTGGACCAGGGAGGGACCCAGTACTTC.